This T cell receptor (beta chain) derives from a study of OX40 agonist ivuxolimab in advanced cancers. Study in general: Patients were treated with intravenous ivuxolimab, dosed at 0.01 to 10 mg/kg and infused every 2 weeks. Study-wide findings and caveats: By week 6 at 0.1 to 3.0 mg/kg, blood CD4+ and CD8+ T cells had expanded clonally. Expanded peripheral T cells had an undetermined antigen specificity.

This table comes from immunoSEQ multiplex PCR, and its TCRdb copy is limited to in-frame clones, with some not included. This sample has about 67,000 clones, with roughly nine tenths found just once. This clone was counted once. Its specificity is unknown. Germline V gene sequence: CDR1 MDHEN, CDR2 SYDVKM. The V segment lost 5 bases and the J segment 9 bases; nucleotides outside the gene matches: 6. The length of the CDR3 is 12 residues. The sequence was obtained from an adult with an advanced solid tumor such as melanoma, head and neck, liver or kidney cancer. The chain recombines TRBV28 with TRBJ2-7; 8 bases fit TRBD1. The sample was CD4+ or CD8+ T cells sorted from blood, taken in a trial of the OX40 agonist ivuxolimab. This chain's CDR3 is CASSVAGGTQYF. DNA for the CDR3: TGTGCCAGCAGTGTCGCAGGGGGCACGCAGTACTTC.